The clone carrying this T cell receptor (beta chain) was detected only a few times. This sample is part of a study of T cells in Graves' hyperthyroidism and ophthalmopathy. The CDR3 spans 15 residues. The V gene end was trimmed by 7 bases and the J gene end by 7 bases; junction bases not matched to a gene: 10. Germline values: CDR1 KGHDR, CDR2 SFDVKD. From RNA transcripts, TCR beta CDR3 regions were amplified. TCR CDR3 regions were first amplified by RT-PCR with HTBI primers. TCRdb called the multiplex PCR reads again in MiXCR, with one record for every CDR3 protein. In the table there are 350,000 to 400,000 distinct CDR3 sequences, about 20% of which are singletons.

This sequence was found in a woman between 18 and 30 years old with Graves' hyperthyroidism. The sample taken for sequencing was blood. The chain links TRBV24-1 to TRBJ2-2; TRBD1 matches at 8 bases. In DNA form, the CDR3 reads TGTGCCACCAGCCTTGGAGACAGGGGAGGCGGGGAGCTGTTTTTT. Translation gives CATSLGDRGGGELFF.